Each of the 19 T cell receptor beta chains below was sequenced from the same sample in a study of blood T cell repertoires in COVID-19. The assay was immunoSEQ multiplex PCR, and TCRdb's table has in-frame clones only and misses some. The sample shows 100,000 to 150,000 clones, approximately 86% of them seen only once. Sequencing was carried out using PBMCs or T cells enriched from blood (not recorded which). The receptors shown here come from a woman in her forties or fifties who had recovered from COVID-19.

The chain carries TRBV25-1 and TRBJ2-5, with D tentatively TRBD1 (5 bases). The germline V gene encodes CDR1 MGHDK and CDR2 SYGVNS. V lost 3 bases to trimming and J lost 5 bases, with 10 bases between them. The CDR3 consists of 13 residues. This CDR3 reads CASSDPGRETQYF. The DNA for the CDR3 is TGTGCCAGCAGTGACCCAGGGCGGGAGACCCAGTACTTC.

The chain carries TRBV11-2 and TRBJ1-1, with no clear D. The V end lost 2 bases, the J end lost 11 bases, and 12 bases lay between the germline ends. Germline CDR1 SGHAT, CDR2 FQNNGV. This CDR3 region has 12 residues. This CDR3 is CASSLPPAGAFF. The CDR3 DNA follows: TGTGCCAGCAGCTTACCCCCGGCGGGGGCTTTCTTT.

This chain links TRBV19 with TRBJ1-1; weak D call: TRBD1 (5 bases). Germline V gene data show CDR1 as LNHDA and CDR2 as SQIVND (reference sequence). The CDR3 spans 16 residues. Trimming removed 3 bases at V and 0 bases at J, with 14 bases between. The CDR3 DNA follows: TGTGCCAGTAGTATGGGACTTGGGGAGGTGAACACTGAAGCTTTCTTT. Translating it yields CASSMGLGEVNTEAFF.

The chain links TRBV28 to TRBJ1-5; the match to TRBD1 covers 9 bases. The germline gives CDR1 MDHEN, CDR2 SYDVKM. V shed 1 base, J shed 0 bases, and the junction held 7 bases outside the gene matches. The CDR3 sequence is 18 residues long. The CDR3 here is CASSLLGQGGYSNQPQHF. CDR3 DNA sequence: TGTGCCAGCAGTTTATTGGGACAGGGAGGCTATAGCAATCAGCCCCAGCATTTT.

This chain connects TRBV20-1 to TRBJ1-1; 7 bases are a match to TRBD1. Germline V gene sequence: CDR1 DFQATT, CDR2 SNEGSKA (reference sequence). This CDR3 spans 15 amino acids. Unmatched junction bases numbered 7, after V lost 3 bases and J lost 0 bases. CDR3 in amino acids: CSASVDRTMNTEAFF. For the CDR3, the DNA is TGCAGTGCTAGTGTGGACAGGACTATGAACACTGAAGCTTTCTTT.

This clone was seen once. This chain's CDR3 is CASSYRDRGSSHTGELFF. The CDR3 bases are TGCGCCAGCAGCTACCGGGACAGGGGGTCGTCGCACACCGGGGAGCTGTTTTTT. V gene TRBV5-1 combines with J gene TRBJ2-2; 11 bases agree with TRBD1. The ends lost 3 bases at V and 3 bases at J; junction bases unmatched: 10. The CDR3 totals 18 residues. CDR1 and CDR2 from the germline V gene are SGHRS and YFSETQ. Together with reference TRBV5-1 and TRBJ2-2, the CDR3 gives the full variable domain: KAGVTQTPRYLIKTRGQQVTLSCSPISGHRSVSWYQQTPGQGLQFLFEYFSETQRNKGNFPGRFSGRQFSNSRSEMNVSTLELGDSALYLCASSYRDRGSSHTGELFFGEGSRLTVL.

The rearrangement links TRBV6-5 to TRBJ1-2; tentative D call: TRBD1 (5 bases). This CDR3 spans 12 amino acids. Per the germline V gene, CDR1 is MNHEY and CDR2 is SVGAGI. Between the trimmed V and J ends, which lost 2 bases and 9 bases, there was a span of 10 bases. In DNA form, the CDR3 reads TGTGCCAGCAGTTACAAGGGGCATAGCTACACCTTC. Translated: CASSYKGHSYTF.

A note on this clone: One junction end does not reproduce the germline sequence, and a read error may be involved. The V gene is TRBV7-7, the J gene TRBJ2-7, with D possibly matching TRBD1 (5 bases). CDR3 length: 13 amino acids. Germline V lookup: CDR1 SSHAT, CDR2 FNYEAQ (reference sequence). The CDR3 DNA reads as TGTGCTAGCAGCTTATCGGAAAGGGGCGAGCAGTACTTC. Its translation: CASSLSERGEQYF.

The chain links TRBV10-3 to TRBJ2-3, with 9 bases identical to TRBD1. In germline, CDR1 is ENHRY, CDR2 SYGVKD. This CDR3 contains 15 residues. J was trimmed by 1 base and V by 8 bases; bases with no gene match: 7. CDR3 in DNA: TGTGCCATCCACGCTCGGGACAGGGGCACAGATACGCAGTATTTT. Translation gives CAIHARDRGTDTQYF.

This clone was picked up a small number of times. CDR3 sequence: CASSLVSGVSTDTQYF. The CDR3 bases are TGCGCCAGCAGCTTGGTTAGCGGGGTTAGCACAGATACGCAGTATTTT. The chain recombines TRBV5-1 with TRBJ2-3; TRBD2 matches 8 bases. This CDR3 is 16 amino acids long. The ends lost 0 bases at V and 0 bases at J; junction bases unmatched: 3. CDR1 SGHRS and CDR2 YFSETQ come from the germline V gene.

This clone has a handful of counts. This chain uses TRBV5-1 with TRBJ1-1; tentatively, D is TRBD1 (6 bases). Trimming shortened V by 4 bases and J by 0 bases, and 10 bases separated the two germline ends. This CDR3 region has 14 residues. The V gene's germline CDR1 is SGHRS and CDR2 YFSETQ. The chain's CDR3 is CASSPGTLNTEAFF. The CDR3 region has the DNA TGCGCCAGCAGCCCCGGGACACTGAACACTGAAGCTTTCTTT.

The genes are TRBV19 and TRBJ1-6, with no clear D. V was trimmed by 5 bases and J by 0 bases, leaving 14 bases between them. CDR3 length: 17 residues. Germline loops: CDR1 LNHDA, CDR2 SQIVND (reference sequence). The CDR3 region has the DNA TGTGCCAGTAGTTATACGGCGAGGAGCTCCTATAATTCACCCCTCCACTTT. Translated: CASSYTARSSYNSPLHF. Variable domain in full (rest from reference TRBV19 and TRBJ1-6): DGGITQSPKYLFRKEGQNVTLSCEQNLNHDAMYWYRQDPGQGLRLIYYSQIVNDFQKGDIAEGYSVSREKKESFPLTVTSAQKNPTAFYLCASSYTARSSYNSPLHFGNGTRLTVT.

This chain connects TRBV5-1 to TRBJ2-7, with D unresolved. The length of the CDR3 is 15 residues. V lost 0 bases, J lost 2 bases, and 12 bases lay in between. Germline V CDR1 and CDR2: SGHRS, YFSETQ. The CDR3 region is CASSLGQALAYEQYF. The CDR3 region has the DNA TGCGCCAGCAGCTTGGGCCAGGCCCTCGCCTACGAGCAGTACTTC.

V usage is TRBV27 and J usage is TRBJ1-5, with a possible D match to TRBD1 (5 bases). The CDR3 runs to 15 residues. Per germline, CDR1 MNHEY and CDR2 SMNVEV (reference sequence). Deletions cut 0 bases from V and 5 bases from J, with 11 bases between. For the CDR3, the DNA is TGTGCCAGCAGTTTATCGATCGCGGGGGATCAGCCCCAGCATTTT. Translation gives CASSLSIAGDQPQHF.

For this clone: Mismatch with germline at one junction end may stem from a read error. This chain connects TRBV7-7 to TRBJ2-5, with a possible D match to TRBD1 (5 bases). The CDR3 length is 13 residues. Per the germline V gene, CDR1 is SSHAT and CDR2 is FNYEAQ (reference sequence). CDR3 amino acids: CASSLGWGDSQYF. The CDR3 region has the DNA TGTGCTAGCAGCTTAGGGTGGGGCGATTCACAGTACTTC.

This clone was picked up one time. V gene TRBV5-1 combines with J gene TRBJ1-1, with D hard to call. Trimming removed 0 bases from V and 7 bases from J, with 10 bases in between. The germline gives CDR1 SGHRS, CDR2 YFSETQ. This CDR3 comprises 13 residues. The CDR3 here is CASSLVTYSEAFF. CDR3 coding DNA: TGCGCCAGCAGCTTGGTTACGTACAGTGAAGCTTTCTTT.

This sequence joins TRBV5-1 and TRBJ2-1; a possible D gene is TRBD2 (6 bases). V lost 2 bases, J lost 3 bases, and 9 bases lay in between. Germline loops: CDR1 SGHRS, CDR2 YFSETQ. The CDR3 consists of 14 residues. CDR3 in amino acids: CASSFGRGYNEQFF. The CDR3 DNA reads as TGCGCCAGCAGCTTCGGGCGGGGCTACAATGAGCAGTTCTTC.

The J gene is TRBJ1-2, the V gene TRBV15; TRBD1 matches 9 bases. Germline CDR1 and CDR2: LNHNV and YYDKDF (reference sequence). The CDR3 contains 14 residues. V shed 3 bases and J 8 bases; nucleotides not matched to a gene: 7. DNA for the CDR3: TGTGCCACCAGCAGCGGACAGGGGCGCGTGGGCTACACCTTC. Protein: CATSSGQGRVGYTF.

CDR3 sequence (DNA): TGCAGCGTTGAAGATCCCTTGAACACTGAAGCTTTCTTT. Protein: CSVEDPLNTEAFF. This chain links TRBV29-1 with TRBJ1-1; D is unclear. Looked up from germline, CDR1 is SQVTM and CDR2 is ANQGSEA. The CDR3 totals 13 residues. Trimming pared 0 bases from V and 0 bases from J, leaving 5 bases between.